This section outlines one T cell receptor (beta chain) sequence together with its context. The data are from a study of technical replicates of blood from a handful of donors. The data were produced by immunoSEQ multiplex PCR, yet TCRdb's version contains in-frame clones alone and is incomplete. The sample holds roughly 68,000 clones; 92% are singletons and the top ten take around 0.38%. The V segment lost 6 bases and the J segment 9 bases; nucleotides outside the gene matches: 13. The CDR3 runs to 14 residues. The germline V gene has CDR1 MNHEY and CDR2 SMNVEV (reference sequence). Sequences were obtained from T cells isolated from PBMCs. This chain uses TRBV27 with TRBJ1-1, with 7 nucleotides matching TRBD1. The receptor comes from a human donor in good health. The CDR3 bases are TGTGCCAGCAGCTTACTCCCGACAGGGAATAAAGCTTTCTTT. Residues: CASSLLPTGNKAFF.